This record concerns one T cell receptor beta chain sequence. The source of the sample is a study of T cell changes during pregnancy in multiple sclerosis. The assay was immunoSEQ multiplex PCR, and TCRdb's table has in-frame clones only and misses some. The sample carries more than 55,000 clones, around 94% recorded once. Germline CDR1 reads MNHNS; CDR2 reads SASEGT. The CDR3 sequence is 15 residues long. J lost 0 bases, V lost 1 base, and 0 bases had no gene match. The sequence was obtained from a female donor with multiple sclerosis, enrolled in a pregnancy study. This specimen was CD8+ T cells from peripheral blood mononuclear cells, taken after pregnancy. The genes are TRBV6-1 and TRBJ1-3; the match to TRBD1 covers 7 bases. The CDR3 DNA is TGTGCCAGCAGTGAAGGACAGGGCTCTGGAAACACCATATATTTT. Translating gives CASSEGQGSGNTIYF.